Listed here are 10 T cell receptor beta chains from one sample, sequenced in a study of PD-L1 blockade in urothelial cancer. Indicated time point: pretreatment peripheral blood. Here immunoSEQ multiplex PCR was the method, and the copy in TCRdb shows in-frame clones only, minus some. The sample includes around 130,000 clones, 65% to 85% of them seen just once. Here the sequenced sample was PBMCs, taken around atezolizumab (anti-PD-L1) treatment. These receptors originate from a man aged 50 or older with urothelial cancer.

DNA for the CDR3: TGCGCCAGCAGCCAGGGGGGGGAACCGGGGGCTGGTGGAAACACCATATATTTT. It encodes CASSQGGEPGAGGNTIYF. J is TRBJ1-3 and V is TRBV4-1, with a possible D match to TRBD1 (6 bases). Trimming removed 3 bases from V and 3 bases from J, with 21 bases in between. CDR3 length: 18 residues. Germline V gives CDR1 MGHRA, CDR2 YSYEKL.

The chain joins TRBV7-6 to TRBJ2-1; D might be TRBD2 (6 bases). The length of the CDR3 is 15 residues. CDR1 is SGHVS, CDR2 FNYEAQ, per germline. With 2 bases removed from V and 2 bases from J, the gap between germline ends came to 10 bases. DNA of the CDR3: TGTGCCAGCAGCTTATCGGCGGGAACCTACAATGAGCAGTTCTTC. Protein: CASSLSAGTYNEQFF.

The chain is built from TRBV28 and TRBJ2-6; 9 bases agree with TRBD1. The CDR3 length is 16 residues. J gave up 4 bases and V 5 bases, and 6 bases lay outside the gene matches. The germline V gene encodes CDR1 MDHEN and CDR2 SYDVKM. Here the CDR3 reads CASSPFGQGGANVLTF. CDR3 sequence (DNA): TGTGCCAGCAGTCCCTTTGGACAGGGGGGGGCCAACGTCCTGACTTTC.

The J gene is TRBJ2-7, the V gene TRBV28; 11 nucleotides align to TRBD1. V was clipped by 6 bases and J by 1 base; unmatched bases: 5. The V gene's germline CDR1 is MDHEN and CDR2 SYDVKM. The CDR3 spans 15 residues. The CDR3 here is CASRGGQGVSYEQYF. For the CDR3, the DNA is TGTGCCAGCAGGGGGGGACAGGGGGTATCCTACGAGCAGTACTTC. Complete variable domain (other parts from reference TRBV28 and TRBJ2-7): DVKVTQSSRYLVKRTGEKVFLECVQDMDHENMFWYRQDPGLGLRLIYFSYDVKMKEKGDIPEGYSVSREKKERFSLILESASTNQTSMYLCASRGGQGVSYEQYFGPGTRLTVT.

This chain's CDR3 is CASSWTGTGELFF. The DNA for the CDR3 is TGTGCCAGTAGCTGGACAGGAACCGGGGAGCTGTTTTTT. V usage is TRBV19 and J usage is TRBJ2-2; TRBD1 matches at 7 bases. Germline assignment: CDR1 LNHDA and CDR2 SQIVND (reference sequence). V trimming: 6 bases; J trimming: 5 bases; junction bases outside the gene matches: 3. The CDR3 covers 13 residues. Drawing the rest from reference TRBV19 and TRBJ2-2, the complete variable domain is DGGITQSPKYLFRKEGQNVTLSCEQNLNHDAMYWYRQDPGQGLRLIYYSQIVNDFQKGDIAEGYSVSREKKESFPLTVTSAQKNPTAFYLCASSWTGTGELFFGEGSRLTVL.

This rearrangement joins TRBV13 to TRBJ1-3; TRBD1 aligns across 9 bases. Trimming removed 2 bases from V and 1 base from J; junction bases left unmatched: 9. From germline, CDR1 is PRHDT and CDR2 FYEKMQ (reference sequence). The CDR3 has 18 residues. CDR3 sequence (DNA): TGTGCCAGCAGCTTAACGTTTGGGACAGGGAGTTCTGGAAACACCATATATTTT. Amino acid sequence: CASSLTFGTGSSGNTIYF.

The rearrangement uses TRBV7-9 and TRBJ2-2, with 10 bases identical to TRBD1. Germline V gene lookup returns CDR1 SEHNR and CDR2 FQNEAQ (reference sequence). This CDR3 comprises 14 residues. With V trimmed by 5 bases and J by 5 bases, 2 bases remained unmatched. The CDR3 DNA reads TGTGCCAGCAGCGTGGGACAGGGGACCGGGGAGCTGTTTTTT. The encoded protein is CASSVGQGTGELFF.

The chain combines TRBV6-6 with TRBJ2-6, with D uncertain. V lost 6 bases to trimming and J lost 0 bases, with 9 bases between them. Per the germline V gene, CDR1 is MNHNY and CDR2 is SVGAGI (reference sequence). This CDR3 contains 15 residues. The CDR3 reads CASRIYNSGANVLTF. CDR3 in DNA: TGTGCCAGCAGAATATATAACTCTGGGGCCAACGTCCTGACTTTC.

The rearrangement joins TRBV30 to TRBJ1-5; D is uncertain. Per the germline V gene, CDR1 is GTSNPN and CDR2 is SVGIG (reference sequence). Between the trimmed V and J ends, which lost 2 bases and 4 bases, there was a span of 9 bases. The CDR3 has 13 residues. The CDR3 DNA follows: TGTGCCTGGAGTTTCCGCACTAATCAGCCCCAGCATTTT. Encoded protein: CAWSFRTNQPQHF.

The chain links TRBV18 to TRBJ2-4, with D perhaps matching TRBD2 (6 bases). Germline-derived CDR1 and CDR2 are KGHSH and LQKENI. This CDR3 region has 16 residues. Trimming took 4 bases from V and 0 from J, leaving 13 bases between them. The CDR3 nucleotides are TGTGCCAGCTCACTGGGGACTCCTGTAGCCAAAAACATTCAGTACTTC. As protein: CASSLGTPVAKNIQYF.